The clone carrying this T cell receptor (beta chain) was picked up many times. This entry is derived from a study of regulatory T cells in long-lasting Graves disease. Trimming took 5 bases from V and 2 from J; bases not matched to a gene: 5. The CDR3 extends over 14 amino acids. Construction of the TCR beta libraries employed iRepertoire HTBI primers in conjunction with Arm-PCR of CDR3 regions. TCRdb independently ran MiXCR on the multiplex PCR reads; one entry per CDR3 protein. The sample records hundreds of thousands of distinct CDR3 sequences, roughly a sixth being singletons. Regarding time point: newly diagnosed GD, antithyroid drugs for less than 3 months. PBMCs provided the RNA from which the TCR library was made.

The chain has TRBV12-3 or TRBV12-4 and TRBJ1-1, with 7 bases matching TRBD1. The sequences come from peripheral blood mononuclear cells (PBMCs), collected at new diagnosis, from a patient treated with antithyroid drugs. The receptor was isolated from a female donor with Graves disease. CDR3 sequence reads: CASSPGTANTEAFF. CDR3 nucleotides: TGTGCCAGCAGTCCCGGGACAGCTAACACTGAAGCTTTCTTT.